Presented here are 28 T cell receptor beta chains from one specimen sequenced in a study of blood T cell repertoires in COVID-19. Assay: immunoSEQ multiplex PCR; the TCRdb copy retains only in-frame clones and omits some. The sample consists of about 280,000 clones, 89% of them appearing once. The material sequenced was PBMCs or T cells enriched from blood (not recorded which). The receptors shown here come from a woman aged 55 to 70 who had recovered from COVID-19.

The J gene is TRBJ1-2, the V gene TRBV18; possibly TRBD1 for D (5 bases). Per the germline V gene, CDR1 is KGHSH and CDR2 is LQKENI. The CDR3 has 13 residues. The germline V and J ends were trimmed by 3 bases and 6 bases, with 11 bases remaining between them. The chain's CDR3 is CASSPGRDNGYTF. CDR3 sequence (DNA): TGTGCCAGCTCACCGGGCAGGGATAATGGCTACACCTTC.

The chain links TRBV6-5 to TRBJ2-5; 11 bases align to TRBD1. V was clipped by 6 bases and J by 1 base; unmatched bases: 4. The CDR3 loop spans 15 amino acids. Germline CDR1 and CDR2: MNHEY and SVGAGI. The CDR3 region has the DNA TGTGCCAGCAGGAGCGGGACAGGGGGCCAAGAGACCCAGTACTTC. Its protein is CASRSGTGGQETQYF.

The chain joins TRBV6-5 to TRBJ1-1; tentatively, D is TRBD1 (6 bases). V lost 6 bases to trimming and J lost 2 bases, with 13 bases between them. The CDR3 totals 14 residues. Germline V lookup: CDR1 MNHEY, CDR2 SVGAGI. CDR3 loop: CASRGAMVNTEAFF. The CDR3 nucleotides are TGTGCCAGCAGGGGGGCGATGGTAAACACTGAAGCTTTCTTT.

The CDR3 reads CASSLSVPKTGGGYTF. The CDR3 nucleotides read TGTGCCAGCAGTTTATCGGTCCCCAAAACAGGGGGTGGCTACACCTTC. The V call is TRBV28, the J call TRBJ1-2; 8 nucleotides match TRBD1. With V trimmed by 1 base and J by 7 bases, 11 bases remained unmatched. Germline values: CDR1 MDHEN, CDR2 SYDVKM. The CDR3 extends over 16 amino acids.

The chain recombines TRBV9 with TRBJ1-4, with D perhaps matching TRBD1 (6 bases). The V and J ends lost 3 bases and 2 bases respectively, with 11 bases between them. CDR1 SGDLS and CDR2 YYNGEE come from the germline V gene. The CDR3 has 15 residues. The CDR3 region is CASSGTGRTNEKLFF. CDR3 bases: TGTGCCAGCAGCGGAACAGGGCGGACTAATGAAAAACTGTTTTTT.

Comment on this clone: This same CDR3 is encoded by further DNA sequences in the sample. The chain uses TRBV18 and TRBJ1-2; the match to TRBD1 covers 7 bases. The CDR3 is 12 residues long. Trimming took 3 bases from V and 8 from J; bases not matched to a gene: 3. Germline CDR1 reads KGHSH; CDR2 reads LQKENI. CDR3 nucleotides: TGTGCCAGCTCACCTGACAGGGACGGCTACACCTTC. Protein sequence: CASSPDRDGYTF.

The chain is built from TRBV11-1 and TRBJ2-1; the D gene is possibly TRBD1 (5 bases). The V and J ends lost 3 bases and 1 base respectively, with 13 bases between them. From germline, CDR1 is SGHAT and CDR2 FQDESV (reference sequence). There are 16 residues in the CDR3. The CDR3 DNA reads as TGTGCCAGCAGCTTCGGCCAGGGCTTATCCTACAATGAGCAGTTCTTC. This codes for CASSFGQGLSYNEQFF. The entire variable domain, with the rest obtained from reference TRBV11-1 and TRBJ2-1, is as follows: EAEVAQSPRYKITEKSQAVAFWCDPISGHATLYWYRQILGQGPELLVQFQDESVVDDSQLPKDRFSAERLKGVDSTLKIQPAELGDSAMYLCASSFGQGLSYNEQFFGPGTRLTVL.

V gene TRBV9 combines with J gene TRBJ1-4; 8 positions agree with TRBD1. Germline V lookup: CDR1 SGDLS, CDR2 YYNGEE. The V segment lost 4 bases and the J segment 6 bases; nucleotides outside the gene matches: 8. CDR3 length: 15 residues. The CDR3 region has the DNA TGTGCCAGCAGCCCGAACAGGGGGGGATATGAAAAACTGTTTTTT. Residues: CASSPNRGGYEKLFF.

This sequence joins TRBV4-1 and TRBJ1-2; D might be TRBD1 (5 bases). CDR1 and CDR2 (germline): MGHRA, YSYEKL. The V end was cut by 1 base, the J end by 7 bases, with 13 bases between. The CDR3 has 14 amino acids. CDR3 protein: CASSQVLGGVGYTF. DNA for the CDR3: TGCGCCAGCAGCCAAGTACTTGGGGGGGTTGGCTACACCTTC.

About this clone: The sample holds other DNA sequences that translate to the same CDR3. The J gene is TRBJ2-2, the V gene TRBV5-1, with 9 nucleotides matching TRBD2. Trimming took 5 bases from V and 3 from J; bases not matched to a gene: 8. The CDR3 totals 16 residues. Germline loops: CDR1 SGHRS, CDR2 YFSETQ. The CDR3 here is CASSSAGGLDTGELFF. CDR3 sequence (DNA): TGCGCCAGCAGTTCCGCGGGGGGGCTAGACACCGGGGAGCTGTTTTTT.

This chain uses TRBV5-1 with TRBJ2-1; 12 nucleotides match TRBD2. V lost 7 bases to trimming and J lost 6 bases; unmatched junction nucleotides: 5. Germline V gene data show CDR1 as SGHRS and CDR2 as YFSETQ. The CDR3 has 14 amino acids. Here the CDR3 DNA reads TGCGCCAGCTCCGGACTAGCGGGAATCAATGAGCAGTTCTTC. It codes for CASSGLAGINEQFF. The full variable domain, rest sourced from reference TRBV5-1 and TRBJ2-1, is KAGVTQTPRYLIKTRGQQVTLSCSPISGHRSVSWYQQTPGQGLQFLFEYFSETQRNKGNFPGRFSGRQFSNSRSEMNVSTLELGDSALYLCASSGLAGINEQFFGPGTRLTVL.

This chain links TRBV5-6 with TRBJ2-7, with D possibly TRBD1 on 6 matching bases. The germline V gene has CDR1 SGHDT and CDR2 YYEEEE. This CDR3 is 15 amino acids long. The V and J ends lost 5 bases and 2 bases respectively, with 17 bases between them. CDR3 bases: TGTGCCAGCAGGGGGCCCTCGGGGACACCCTACGAGCAGTACTTC. It yields the protein CASRGPSGTPYEQYF.

The chain couples TRBV5-5 to TRBJ1-4, with 9 bases that match TRBD1. V lost 2 bases, J lost 2 bases, and 7 bases stayed unmatched. In germline, CDR1 is SGHKS, CDR2 YYEKEE (reference sequence). This CDR3 has 17 amino acids. CDR3 residues: CASSFLPGQGTNEKLFF. CDR3 bases: TGTGCCAGCAGCTTCCTACCGGGACAGGGCACTAATGAAAAACTGTTTTTT.

The rearrangement uses TRBV7-9 and TRBJ2-7; TRBD2 is a possible D gene (5 bases). The CDR3 runs to 17 residues. Trimming removed 0 bases at V and 4 bases at J, with 19 bases between. CDR1 is SEHNR, CDR2 FQNEAQ, per germline (reference sequence). In nucleotides, the CDR3 is TGTGCCAGCAGCTTAGCGGGAGAGGGCATCTCTCGGTACGAGCAGTACTTC. It specifies CASSLAGEGISRYEQYF.

The CDR3 is CASRTLLREGETQYF. CDR3 coding DNA: TGCGCCAGCAGGACGCTCCTGCGGGAGGGAGAGACCCAGTACTTC. This sequence joins TRBV5-1 and TRBJ2-5, with 9 positions matching TRBD2. Germline lookup yields CDR1 SGHRS and CDR2 YFSETQ. V was pared by 5 bases and J by 4 bases, with 9 bases of the junction left unmatched. The CDR3 totals 15 residues.

This clone occurred once. The chain employs TRBV9 and TRBJ1-2; D not resolved. CDR1 and CDR2 (germline): SGDLS, YYNGEE. V was shortened by 2 bases and J by 7 bases, with 18 bases between the two germline ends. The CDR3 has 15 amino acids. Here the CDR3 reads CASSVTARLSGGYTF. In DNA form, the CDR3 reads TGTGCCAGCAGCGTTACGGCTCGACTGTCTGGTGGCTACACCTTC.

Concerning this clone itself: The same CDR3 can be traced to other DNA sequences in this sample. The V and J genes are TRBV7-9 and TRBJ2-1; D is ambiguous. V lost 5 bases to trimming and J lost 0 bases, with 8 bases between them. Germline assignment: CDR1 SEHNR and CDR2 FQNEAQ (reference sequence). The CDR3 runs to 14 residues. CDR3 loop: CASSPPSSYNEQFF. The CDR3 DNA sequence: TGTGCCAGCAGCCCCCCGAGCTCCTACAATGAGCAGTTCTTC.

The chain employs TRBV7-9 and TRBJ1-3, with D perhaps matching TRBD1 (6 bases). Trimming took off 5 bases at V and 0 bases at J, with 14 bases between the two ends. Germline loops: CDR1 SEHNR, CDR2 FQNEAQ (reference sequence). The CDR3 is made up of 16 amino acids. CDR3 residues: CASSTDSPGSGNTIYF. CDR3 DNA: TGTGCCAGCAGCACGGACAGCCCGGGCTCTGGAAACACCATATATTTT.

The V call is TRBV6-5, the J call TRBJ1-1, with 8 bases identical to TRBD1. The CDR3 is made up of 14 amino acids. The V and J ends lost 6 bases and 7 bases, in that order; junction bases with no gene match: 10. Germline CDR1 and CDR2: MNHEY and SVGAGI. The CDR3 loop is CASRPGDRRNEAFF. As DNA, the CDR3 is TGTGCCAGCAGACCAGGGGACAGGAGAAATGAAGCTTTCTTT.

The J gene is TRBJ1-6, the V gene TRBV27; unclear D gene. CDR1 MNHEY and CDR2 SMNVEV come from the germline V gene (reference sequence). There are 15 residues in the CDR3. V shed 6 bases and J shed 3 bases, with 12 bases lying between them. The CDR3 is CASRREELYNSPLHF. CDR3 in DNA: TGTGCCAGCAGGCGAGAAGAACTCTATAATTCACCCCTCCACTTT.

This chain uses TRBV3-1 (or the pseudogene TRBV3-2) with TRBJ2-3; D might be TRBD2 (5 bases). V lost 2 bases and J lost 4, with 22 bases in between. Germline V lookup: CDR1 LGHDT, CDR2 YNNKEL (reference sequence). This CDR3 comprises 18 residues. This chain's CDR3 is CASSQQVSGVTRADTQYF. The DNA for the CDR3 is TGTGCCAGCAGCCAACAGGTGAGCGGAGTCACTAGGGCAGATACGCAGTATTTT.

The chain has TRBV28 and TRBJ2-7; 10 nucleotides agree with TRBD1. Trimming at V came to 2 bases and at J to 4 bases, leaving 5 bases not matched to a gene. Germline assignment: CDR1 MDHEN and CDR2 SYDVKM. The CDR3 spans 15 residues. This chain's CDR3 is CASSLRQGAIYEQYF. The CDR3 nucleotides are TGTGCCAGCAGTTTAAGACAGGGGGCAATATACGAGCAGTACTTC.

V and J are TRBV7-2 and TRBJ1-2, with a weak D call TRBD1 (6 bases). The length of the CDR3 is 14 residues. CDR1 and CDR2 from the germline V gene are SGHTA and FQGNSA. The V gene lost 4 bases and the J gene lost 8 bases, with 17 bases spanning the gap. The CDR3 is CASSSYQGWEGYTF. The CDR3 region has the DNA TGTGCCAGCAGCTCCTATCAGGGGTGGGAGGGCTACACCTTC.

This chain uses TRBV6-1 with TRBJ2-7, with unresolved D. Per the germline V gene, CDR1 is MNHNS and CDR2 is SASEGT. The V end was cut by 3 bases, the J end by 3 bases, with 18 bases between. The CDR3 has 16 residues. CDR3 coding DNA: TGTGCCAGCAGTGAGACCAATTGGGCAGCAGGCTACGAGCAGTACTTC. Translation: CASSETNWAAGYEQYF.

The chain couples TRBV10-3 to TRBJ1-4; TRBD1 matches at 9 bases. CDR3 size: 13 residues. Germline lookup yields CDR1 ENHRY and CDR2 SYGVKD. V lost 10 bases to trimming and J lost 5 bases; unmatched junction nucleotides: 5. CDR3 in amino acids: CATRTGENEKLFF. The CDR3 DNA follows: TGTGCCACCCGGACAGGGGAGAATGAAAAACTGTTTTTT.

This clone was observed a few times. This chain links TRBV11-1 with TRBJ2-2, with TRBD2 matching over 7 bases. From germline, CDR1 is SGHAT and CDR2 FQDESV (reference sequence). This CDR3 contains 16 residues. V was clipped by 6 bases and J by 2 bases; unmatched bases: 9. Here the CDR3 DNA reads TGTGCCAGCAGACTAGCGCCTGACTTAAACACCGGGGAGCTGTTTTTT. Translating gives CASRLAPDLNTGELFF. The full variable domain, its missing parts supplied by reference TRBV11-1 and TRBJ2-2, is EAEVAQSPRYKITEKSQAVAFWCDPISGHATLYWYRQILGQGPELLVQFQDESVVDDSQLPKDRFSAERLKGVDSTLKIQPAELGDSAMYLCASRLAPDLNTGELFFGEGSRLTVL.

CDR3 sequence reads: CASSLGGGSSYNEQFF. CDR3 nucleotide sequence: TGTGCCAGCAGCTTAGGGGGCGGGAGCTCCTACAATGAGCAGTTCTTC. The chain couples TRBV11-2 to TRBJ2-1; TRBD2 agrees at 7 bases. Germline-derived CDR1 and CDR2 are SGHAT and FQNNGV. The CDR3 loop spans 16 amino acids. The junction had 3 bases not matched to a gene; V was cut back by 1 base and J by 0 bases.

V usage is TRBV19 and J usage is TRBJ2-3; TRBD2 aligns across 9 bases. Trimming took 5 bases from V and 1 from J; bases not matched to a gene: 13. CDR3 length equals 18 residues. CDR1 is LNHDA, CDR2 SQIVND, per germline (reference sequence). Written as DNA, the CDR3 is TGTGCCAGTAGTCCTGTGAGTCTAGCGGGGCTTGGCACAGATACGCAGTATTTT. Residues: CASSPVSLAGLGTDTQYF.